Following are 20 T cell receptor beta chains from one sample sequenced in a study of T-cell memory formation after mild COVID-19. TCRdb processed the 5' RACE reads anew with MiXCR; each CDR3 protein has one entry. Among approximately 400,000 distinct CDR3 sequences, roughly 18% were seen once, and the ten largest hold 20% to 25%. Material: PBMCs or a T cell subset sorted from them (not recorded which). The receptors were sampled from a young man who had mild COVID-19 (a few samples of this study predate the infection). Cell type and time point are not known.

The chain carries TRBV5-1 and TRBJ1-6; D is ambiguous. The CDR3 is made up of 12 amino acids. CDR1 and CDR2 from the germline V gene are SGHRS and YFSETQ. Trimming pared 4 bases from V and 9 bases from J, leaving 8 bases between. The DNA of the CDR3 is TGCGCCAGCAGCATTGGCGGTTCACCCCTCCACTTT. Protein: CASSIGGSPLHF.

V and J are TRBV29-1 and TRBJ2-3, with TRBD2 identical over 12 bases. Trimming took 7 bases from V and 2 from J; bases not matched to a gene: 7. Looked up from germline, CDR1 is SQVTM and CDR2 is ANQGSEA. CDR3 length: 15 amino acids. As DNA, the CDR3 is TGCAGCGGCCTAGCGGGGGGGCGTTTCACAGATACGCAGTATTTT. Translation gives CSGLAGGRFTDTQYF.

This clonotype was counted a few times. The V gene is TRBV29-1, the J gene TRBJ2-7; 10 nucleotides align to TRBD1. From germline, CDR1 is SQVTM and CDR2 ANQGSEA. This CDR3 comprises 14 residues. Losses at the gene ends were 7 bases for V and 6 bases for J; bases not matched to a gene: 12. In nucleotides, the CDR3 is TGCAGCGGAGCGACGACAGGGGGCTCGAGCGAGCAGTACTTC. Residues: CSGATTGGSSEQYF.

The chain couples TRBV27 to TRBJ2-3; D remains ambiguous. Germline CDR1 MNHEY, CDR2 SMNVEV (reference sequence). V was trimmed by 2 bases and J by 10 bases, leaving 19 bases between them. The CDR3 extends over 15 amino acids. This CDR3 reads CASSLRALNPGAQYF. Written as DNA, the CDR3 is TGTGCCAGCAGTTTACGCGCTCTGAATCCGGGCGCGCAGTATTTT.

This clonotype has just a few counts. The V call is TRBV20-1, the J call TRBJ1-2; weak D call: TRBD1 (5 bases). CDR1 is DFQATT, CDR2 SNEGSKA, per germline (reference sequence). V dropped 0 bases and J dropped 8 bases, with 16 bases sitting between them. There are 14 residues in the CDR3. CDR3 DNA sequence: TGCAGTGCTAGAGATCTCGGGGCATCTGGGGGCTACACCTTC. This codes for CSARDLGASGGYTF.

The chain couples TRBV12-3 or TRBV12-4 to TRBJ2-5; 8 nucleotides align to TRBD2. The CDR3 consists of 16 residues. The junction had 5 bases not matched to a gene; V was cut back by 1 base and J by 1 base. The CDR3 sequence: CASSLGTSGFQETQYF. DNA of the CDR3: TGTGCCAGCAGTTTAGGTACTAGCGGTTTCCAAGAGACCCAGTACTTC.

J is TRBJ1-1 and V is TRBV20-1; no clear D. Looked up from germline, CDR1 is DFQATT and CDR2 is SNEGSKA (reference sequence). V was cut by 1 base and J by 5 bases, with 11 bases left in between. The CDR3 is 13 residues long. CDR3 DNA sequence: TGCAGTGCTAGAGGCCACCGTGGGACTGAAGCTTTCTTT. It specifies CSARGHRGTEAFF.

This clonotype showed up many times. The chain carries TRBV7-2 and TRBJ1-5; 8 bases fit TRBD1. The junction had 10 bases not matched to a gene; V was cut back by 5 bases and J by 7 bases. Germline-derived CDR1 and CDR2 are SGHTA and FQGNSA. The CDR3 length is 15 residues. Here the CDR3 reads CASSPTGQGGQPQHF. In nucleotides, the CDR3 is TGTGCCAGCAGCCCGACCGGACAGGGAGGGCAGCCCCAGCATTTT.

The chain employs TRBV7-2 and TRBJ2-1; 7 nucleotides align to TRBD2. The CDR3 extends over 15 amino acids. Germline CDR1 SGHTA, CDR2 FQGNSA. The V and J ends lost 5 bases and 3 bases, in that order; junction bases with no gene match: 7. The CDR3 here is CASSLNRDYYNEQFF. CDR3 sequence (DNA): TGTGCCAGCAGCCTGAACCGGGACTACTACAATGAGCAGTTCTTC.

This chain's CDR3 is CSAFRQGSSIGEAFF. Here the CDR3 DNA reads TGCAGTGCTTTTAGACAGGGAAGCTCGATTGGTGAAGCTTTCTTT. This sequence joins TRBV20-1 and TRBJ1-1; TRBD1 agrees at 7 bases. The length of the CDR3 is 15 residues. Trimming cost V 5 bases and J 7 bases; bases outside gene matches: 16. Germline CDR1 is DFQATT and CDR2 is SNEGSKA (reference sequence).

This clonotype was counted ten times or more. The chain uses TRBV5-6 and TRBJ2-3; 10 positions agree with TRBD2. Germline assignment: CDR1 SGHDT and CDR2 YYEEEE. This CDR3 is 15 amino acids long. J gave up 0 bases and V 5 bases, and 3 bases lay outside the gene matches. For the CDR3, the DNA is TGTGCCAGCAGAATAGCGGGGGGCAGCACAGATACGCAGTATTTT. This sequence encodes CASRIAGGSTDTQYF.

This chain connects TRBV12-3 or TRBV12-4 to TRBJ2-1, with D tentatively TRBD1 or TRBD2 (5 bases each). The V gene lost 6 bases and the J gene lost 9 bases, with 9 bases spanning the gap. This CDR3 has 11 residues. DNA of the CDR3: TGTGCCAGCAGATTGGGGACTGAGCAGTTCTTC. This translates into CASRLGTEQFF.

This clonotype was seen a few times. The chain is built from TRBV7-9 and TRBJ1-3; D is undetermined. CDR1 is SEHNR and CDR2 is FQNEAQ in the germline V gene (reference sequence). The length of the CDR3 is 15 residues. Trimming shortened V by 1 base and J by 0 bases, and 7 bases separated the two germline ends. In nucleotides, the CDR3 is TGTGCCAGCAGCTTAGATCCCTTCTCTGGAAACACCATATATTTT. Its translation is CASSLDPFSGNTIYF.

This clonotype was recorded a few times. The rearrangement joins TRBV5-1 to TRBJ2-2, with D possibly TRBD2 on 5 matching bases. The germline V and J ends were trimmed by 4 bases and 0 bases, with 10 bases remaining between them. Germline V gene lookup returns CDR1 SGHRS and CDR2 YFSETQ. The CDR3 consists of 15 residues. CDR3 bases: TGCGCCAGCAGCCAGACTATCGCGAACACCGGGGAGCTGTTTTTT. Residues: CASSQTIANTGELFF.

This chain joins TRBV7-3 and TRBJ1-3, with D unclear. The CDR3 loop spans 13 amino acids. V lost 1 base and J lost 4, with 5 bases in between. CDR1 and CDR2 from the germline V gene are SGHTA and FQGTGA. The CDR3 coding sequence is TGTGCCAGCAGCTTAAATTTCGGAAACACCATATATTTT. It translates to CASSLNFGNTIYF.

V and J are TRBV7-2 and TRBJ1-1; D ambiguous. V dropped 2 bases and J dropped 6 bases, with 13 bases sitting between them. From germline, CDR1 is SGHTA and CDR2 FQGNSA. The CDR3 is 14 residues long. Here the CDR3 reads CASSLSAGDPEAFF. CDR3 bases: TGTGCCAGCAGCTTATCCGCGGGAGACCCTGAAGCTTTCTTT.

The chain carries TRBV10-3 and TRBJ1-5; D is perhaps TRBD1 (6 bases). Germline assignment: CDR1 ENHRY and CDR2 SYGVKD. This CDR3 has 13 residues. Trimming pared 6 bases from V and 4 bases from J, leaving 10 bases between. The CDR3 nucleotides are TGTGCCATCAGCCGAACAGGGAATCAGCCCCAGCATTTT. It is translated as CAISRTGNQPQHF.

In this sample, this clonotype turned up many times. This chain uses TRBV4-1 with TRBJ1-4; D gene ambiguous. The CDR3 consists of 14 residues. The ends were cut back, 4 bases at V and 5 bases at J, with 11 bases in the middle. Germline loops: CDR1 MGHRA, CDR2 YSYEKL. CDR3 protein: CASSRRLSNEKLFF. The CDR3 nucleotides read TGCGCCAGCAGCCGCCGGCTTTCAAATGAAAAACTGTTTTTT.

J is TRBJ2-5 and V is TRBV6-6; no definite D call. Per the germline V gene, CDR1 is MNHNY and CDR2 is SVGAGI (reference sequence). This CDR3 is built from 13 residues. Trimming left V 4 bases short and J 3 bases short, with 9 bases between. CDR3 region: CASSLGYEETQYF. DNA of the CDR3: TGTGCCAGCAGTTTAGGTTATGAAGAGACCCAGTACTTC.

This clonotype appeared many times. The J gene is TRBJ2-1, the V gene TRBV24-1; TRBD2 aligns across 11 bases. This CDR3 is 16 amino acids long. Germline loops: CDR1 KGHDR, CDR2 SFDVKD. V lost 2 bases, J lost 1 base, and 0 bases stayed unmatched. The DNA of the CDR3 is TGTGCCACCAGTGATTCTAGCGGGGGGTCCTACAATGAGCAGTTCTTC. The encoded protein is CATSDSSGGSYNEQFF.